Shown below are 10 T cell receptor beta chains from a single sample sequenced in a study of naive CD8 T cells in extremely preterm neonates (dated by TCRdb to the late 2010s). Library construction relied on the immunoSEQ multiplex PCR assay. TCRdb took this table from immuneACCESS and kept in-frame rearrangements with V and J called. Such tables lack part of the clones; where checked against another copy, unresolved V genes explain under half of the gap, and the rest is unexplained. The sample records 7,300 or so clones, approximately 90% of which are singletons. The ten largest clones take up around 0.5% of the sample. The term cord blood was obtained from roughly five elective full-term cesarean deliveries at about 36-41 weeks of gestation that occurred without labor or rupture of membranes. The sequencing input was naive CD8+ T cells from cord blood. Source of these receptors: a newborn in good health.

The chain links TRBV9 to TRBJ2-5; 8 bases line up with TRBD2. Trimming at V came to 0 bases and at J to 6 bases, leaving 13 bases not matched to a gene. Germline V gives CDR1 SGDLS, CDR2 YYNGEE. The CDR3 runs to 17 residues. In nucleotides, the CDR3 is TGTGCCAGCAGCGTAGGGTTTAGCGGGACGTCCTATCAGACCCAGTACTTC. It translates to CASSVGFSGTSYQTQYF. The complete variable domain, with remaining parts taken from reference TRBV9 and TRBJ2-5, reads DSGVTQTPKHLITATGQRVTLRCSPRSGDLSVYWYQQSLDQGLQFLIQYYNGEERAKGNILERFSAQQFPDLHSELNLSSLELGDSALYFCASSVGFSGTSYQTQYFGPGTRLLVL.

The chain recombines TRBV5-6 with TRBJ2-1, with TRBD2 matching over 13 bases. This CDR3 has 14 amino acids. V was pared by 4 bases and J by 7 bases, with 2 bases of the junction left unmatched. CDR1 and CDR2 (germline): SGHDT, YYEEEE. The CDR3 spells CASSGLAGVNEQFF. The DNA for the CDR3 is TGTGCCAGCAGCGGACTAGCGGGAGTTAATGAGCAGTTCTTC.

This clone was found once. CDR3 region: CASSLLGQGATNEKLFF. CDR3 coding DNA: TGTGCCAGCAGCTTATTGGGACAGGGGGCGACTAATGAAAAACTGTTTTTT. The rearrangement uses TRBV5-4 and TRBJ1-4, with 12 bases that match TRBD1. V was clipped by 2 bases and J by 2 bases; unmatched bases: 4. Germline V CDR1 and CDR2: SGHNT, YYREEE (reference sequence). The CDR3 runs 17 residues.

The V call is TRBV19, the J call TRBJ1-2, with D perhaps TRBD1 (5 bases). V lost 3 bases and J lost 4, with 9 bases in between. The CDR3 contains 13 residues. Germline values: CDR1 LNHDA, CDR2 SQIVND (reference sequence). The CDR3: CASSIPTGYGYTF. The DNA of the CDR3 is TGTGCCAGTAGTATCCCCACAGGCTATGGCTACACCTTC.

The chain is built from TRBV9 and TRBJ2-3; 10 bases are shared with TRBD2. With V trimmed by 3 bases and J by 3 bases, 4 bases remained unmatched. CDR1 SGDLS and CDR2 YYNGEE come from the germline V gene. CDR3 size: 15 residues. CDR3 protein: CASSAWTSGTDTQYF. CDR3 nucleotides: TGTGCCAGCAGCGCATGGACTAGCGGTACAGATACGCAGTATTTT.

The V call is TRBV10-3, the J call TRBJ2-7; TRBD1 might be the D (5 bases). Germline V gene lookup returns CDR1 ENHRY and CDR2 SYGVKD. V was shortened by 2 bases and J by 0 bases, with 17 bases between the two germline ends. This CDR3 is 17 amino acids long. The CDR3 DNA reads as TGTGCCATCAGTGAGAGTCAGGGTCCAAGGAGCTCCTACGAGCAGTACTTC. Protein sequence: CAISESQGPRSSYEQYF.

This rearrangement joins TRBV4-1 to TRBJ1-4; 9 bases align to TRBD1. The junction had 5 bases not matched to a gene; V was cut back by 5 bases and J by 4 bases. Germline V gene lookup returns CDR1 MGHRA and CDR2 YSYEKL. The CDR3 has 15 amino acids. CDR3 in DNA: TGCGCCAGCAGCGTGGGGACAGGGTATAATGAAAAACTGTTTTTT. Protein product: CASSVGTGYNEKLFF.

The chain links TRBV4-3 to TRBJ2-1, with 11 positions matching TRBD2. The CDR3 is 15 residues long. The germline V gene encodes CDR1 LGHNA and CDR2 YSLEER. V lost 4 bases to trimming and J lost 7 bases; unmatched junction nucleotides: 6. CDR3 sequence reads: CASSPFSGRANEQFF. In DNA form, the CDR3 reads TGCGCCAGCAGCCCTTTTAGCGGGAGGGCGAATGAGCAGTTCTTC.

This chain links TRBV27 with TRBJ1-1; 11 nucleotides align to TRBD1. Trimming cost V 0 bases and J 4 bases; bases outside gene matches: 1. The CDR3 is 15 residues long. Germline V gives CDR1 MNHEY, CDR2 SMNVEV (reference sequence). CDR3 amino acids: CASSLSGTGGTEAFF. CDR3 DNA sequence: TGTGCCAGCAGTTTATCGGGGACAGGGGGCACTGAAGCTTTCTTT.

This clone was picked up one time. As DNA, the CDR3 is TGTGCCAGCGGACAGGGTTTCAACGAGCAGTACTTC. Translating gives CASGQGFNEQYF. This chain uses TRBV19 with TRBJ2-7, with 8 bases matching TRBD1. Per the germline V gene, CDR1 is LNHDA and CDR2 is SQIVND (reference sequence). The CDR3 covers 12 residues. The ends lost 9 bases at V and 5 bases at J; junction bases unmatched: 6.